This T cell receptor (beta chain) came from a study of shared clonotypes between healthy human individuals. For sorted subsets, 150 to 200 ng DNA per replicate equaled about 30,000 T cell genomes. Measured with immunoSEQ multiplex PCR; TCRdb has only the in-frame clones, and not every one. The table has hundreds of thousands of clones, approximately 96% seen once. CD45RO-negative CD8 cells positively selected for CCR7 made up the naive population, which excluded terminally differentiated effector memory CD45RA+ cells. All donors were healthy HIV-negative adults lacking recent acute infections or vaccinations. CDR3 length: 15 residues. The V gene's germline CDR1 is SEHNR and CDR2 FQNEAQ (reference sequence). The germline V and J ends were trimmed by 5 bases and 1 base, with 12 bases remaining between them.

Specimen: naive CD8+ T cells sorted from blood. This TCR derives from a young woman in good health. V gene TRBV7-9 combines with J gene TRBJ2-4, with D possibly TRBD1 on 5 matching bases. In nucleotides, the CDR3 is TGTGCCAGCAGCCCAGAAAAGGGGGCCAAAAACATTCAGTACTTC. Encoded protein: CASSPEKGAKNIQYF.